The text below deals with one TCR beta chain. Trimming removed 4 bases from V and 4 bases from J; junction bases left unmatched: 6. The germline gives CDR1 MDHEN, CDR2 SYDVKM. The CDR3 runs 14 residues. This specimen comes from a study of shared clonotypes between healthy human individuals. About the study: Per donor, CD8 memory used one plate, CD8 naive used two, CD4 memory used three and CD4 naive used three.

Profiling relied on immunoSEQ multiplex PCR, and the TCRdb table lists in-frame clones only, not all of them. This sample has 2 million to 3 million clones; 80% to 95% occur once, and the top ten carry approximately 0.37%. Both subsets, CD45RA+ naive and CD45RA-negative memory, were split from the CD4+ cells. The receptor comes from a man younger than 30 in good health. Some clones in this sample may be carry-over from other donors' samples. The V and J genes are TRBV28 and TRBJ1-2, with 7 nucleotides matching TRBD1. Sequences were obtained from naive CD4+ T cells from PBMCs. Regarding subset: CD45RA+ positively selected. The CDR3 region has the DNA TGTGCCAGCAGTTGGACAGGTCGGAGCTATGGCTACACCTTC. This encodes CASSWTGRSYGYTF.